Listed below are T cell receptor beta chains from one sample, sequenced in a study. From the RT-PCR reads, TCRdb called clonotypes with MiXCR, one entry per CDR3 protein. The data hold 650,000 to 800,000 distinct CDR3 sequences, with 12% to 15% observed a single time. The sample comprised memory CD4+ T cells from blood. The receptors come from a female donor in good health, serving as a healthy control. CDR3s include the opening cysteine and the closing phenylalanine or tryptophan. The order of the fields is V gene, J gene, D gene, clone size, CDR3 DNA, CDR3 protein. A D gene is named only where the DNA matches it firmly. Where a row states a size, it is once, few, many or the class of an expanded clone; other rows omit it.

TRBV18	TRBJ1-5	-	many	TGTGCCAGCAGTCCATCTAATCAGCCCCAGCATTTT	CASSPSNQPQHF
TRBV11-2	TRBJ1-4	TRBD1	-	TGTGCCAGCAGCCTCCGGACAGGTGAACACTCTAATGAAAAACTGTTTTTT	CASSLRTGEHSNEKLFF
TRBV6-5	TRBJ2-6	-	many	TGTGCCAGCAGTTACTTTGCGTCCGGGTTTGGGGCCAACGTCCTGACTTTC	CASSYFASGFGANVLTF
TRBV7-2	TRBJ2-1	-	few	TGTGCCAGCAGCTTAATCAAGAGCAATGAGCAGTTCTTC	CASSLIKSNEQFF
TRBV5-1	TRBJ2-6	TRBD1	many	TGCGCCAGCAGCTTACAGGGGGCCCTCTCTGGGGCCAACGTCCTGACTTTC	CASSLQGALSGANVLTF
TRBV5-1	TRBJ2-7	TRBD2	-	TGCGCCAGCAGCTTAGTACTAGCGGGAGCCGCTTGGTTTTACGAGCAGTACTTC	CASSLVLAGAAWFYEQYF
TRBV5-1	TRBJ2-6	-	many	TGCGCCAGCAGCTTGCAAACGTCTCCGTTAGCCAACGTCCTGACTTTC	CASSLQTSPLANVLTF
TRBV7-9	TRBJ2-5	TRBD1	few	TGTGCCAGCGTTCGACAGGGGAGAGAGACCCAGTACTTC	CASVRQGRETQYF
TRBV20-1	TRBJ1-2	TRBD1	-	TGCAGTGCTAGAGATTACAGGGGCTATGGCTACACCTTC	CSARDYRGYGYTF
TRBV27	TRBJ1-5	TRBD1	-	TGTGCCAGCAGGCCACACCGGGACAGGGGAAATCAGCCCCAGCATTTT	CASRPHRDRGNQPQHF
TRBV20-1	TRBJ2-1	-	few	TGCAGTGCTAAGGACACCCTTGGCGTGAATGAGCAGTTCTTC	CSAKDTLGVNEQFF
TRBV7-8	TRBJ1-5	TRBD1	-	TGTGCCAGCAGCCCTCGGGACAGGGGAGGGCGCAATCAGCCCCAGCATTTT	CASSPRDRGGRNQPQHF
TRBV20-1	TRBJ1-5	TRBD1	few	TGCAGTGCCGATTACAGGGGGCGAAGCGGCAATCAGCCCCAGCATTTT	CSADYRGRSGNQPQHF
TRBV7-3	TRBJ2-6	-	-	TGTGCCAGCAGCGATCGGGGGCTGGGGGCCAACGTCCTGACTTTC	CASSDRGLGANVLTF
TRBV27	TRBJ2-3	TRBD2	-	TGTGCCAGCAGACCCGGCGGCAGTGGGAGGGGCACAGATACGCAGTATTTT	CASRPGGSGRGTDTQYF
TRBV5-1	TRBJ2-7	-	-	TGCGCCAGCAGCTTGGGGGGGGCAATAGGCCACGAGCAGTACTTC	CASSLGGAIGHEQYF
TRBV25-1	TRBJ2-2	-	-	TGTGCCAGCGAGGGACTTGCGAACACCGGGGAGCTGTTTTTT	CASEGLANTGELFF
TRBV6-5	TRBJ1-1	-	-	TGTGCCAGCAGTATCGAGAGGGTCGGGACTGAAGCTTTCTTT	CASSIERVGTEAFF
TRBV27	TRBJ2-1	TRBD2	-	TGTGCCAGCAGTTTATTAGCGGGAGTAATCGCTGAGCAGTTCTTC	CASSLLAGVIAEQFF
TRBV7-9	TRBJ1-2	-	few	TGTGCCAGCAGCTTAACGGATCTCGGCTATGGCTACACCTTC	CASSLTDLGYGYTF
TRBV6-5	TRBJ2-1	TRBD2	many	TGTGCCAGCAGAGTCACGGGGGGAGCGCCAGAACTGAATGAGCAGTTCTTC	CASRVTGGAPELNEQFF